This T cell receptor (beta chain) was observed in a study of cytomegalovirus exposure and HLA in healthy donors. Study at large: Some 180 million T cells yielded roughly 120 million unique TCR beta sequences in earlier analysis.

About this clone: What it binds is unknown.

Findings and caveats of the study: Sequencing likely generated an artifact that appeared as a cluster of highly shared sequence variants.

The PCR used 60 Vbeta and 13 Jbeta primers. The repertoire was sequenced with immunoSEQ multiplex PCR; TCRdb's copy has only in-frame clones and lacks some. The profile covers roughly 100,000 clones, with more than 65% appearing a single time and roughly 6% taken by the ten largest. The source material was PBMCs. The TCR comes from a woman in her fifties or sixties in good health and CMV-seropositive.

This chain's CDR3 is CASSVEGALSTEAFF. CDR3 sequence (DNA): TGTGCCAGCAGCGTAGAAGGGGCTTTGAGCACTGAAGCTTTCTTT. This chain connects TRBV9 to TRBJ1-1; a possible D gene is TRBD1 (5 bases). This CDR3 is built from 15 residues. The germline V and J ends were trimmed by 0 bases and 4 bases, with 13 bases remaining between them. Germline V gives CDR1 SGDLS, CDR2 YYNGEE.